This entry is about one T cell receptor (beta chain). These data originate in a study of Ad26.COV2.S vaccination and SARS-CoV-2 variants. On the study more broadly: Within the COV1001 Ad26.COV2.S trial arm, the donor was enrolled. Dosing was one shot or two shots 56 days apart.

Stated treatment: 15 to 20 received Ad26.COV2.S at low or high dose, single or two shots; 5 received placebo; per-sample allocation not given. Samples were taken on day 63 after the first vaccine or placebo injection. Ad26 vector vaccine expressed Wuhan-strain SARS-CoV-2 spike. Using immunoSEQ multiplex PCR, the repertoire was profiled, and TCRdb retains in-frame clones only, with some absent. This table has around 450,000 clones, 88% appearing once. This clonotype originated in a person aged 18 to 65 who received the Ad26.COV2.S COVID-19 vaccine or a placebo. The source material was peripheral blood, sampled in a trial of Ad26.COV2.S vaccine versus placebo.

The CDR3 is CAISESTSGTYEQYF. The CDR3 nucleotides are TGTGCCATCAGTGAGTCGACTAGCGGAACGTACGAGCAGTACTTC. This chain links TRBV10-3 with TRBJ2-7; 9 positions match TRBD2. This CDR3 region has 15 residues. V shed 0 bases and J 4 bases; nucleotides not matched to a gene: 4. Germline lookup yields CDR1 ENHRY and CDR2 SYGVKD.